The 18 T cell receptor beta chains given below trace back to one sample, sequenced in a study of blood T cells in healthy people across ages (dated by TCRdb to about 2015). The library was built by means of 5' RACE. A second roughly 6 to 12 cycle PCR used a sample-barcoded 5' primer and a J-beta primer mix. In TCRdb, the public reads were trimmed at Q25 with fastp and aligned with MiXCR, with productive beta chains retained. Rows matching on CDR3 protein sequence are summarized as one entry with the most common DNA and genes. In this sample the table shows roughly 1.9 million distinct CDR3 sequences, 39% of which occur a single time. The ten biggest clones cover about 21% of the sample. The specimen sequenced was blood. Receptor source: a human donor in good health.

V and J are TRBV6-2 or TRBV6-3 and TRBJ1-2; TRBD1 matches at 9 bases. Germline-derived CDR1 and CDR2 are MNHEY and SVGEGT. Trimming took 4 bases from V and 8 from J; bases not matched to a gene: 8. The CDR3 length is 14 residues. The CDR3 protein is CASSLTGTGSGYTF. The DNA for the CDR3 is TGTGCCAGCAGTTTAACCGGGACAGGGAGCGGCTACACCTTC.

For the CDR3, the DNA is TGTGCCTGGAGTCCCCCGACAGGGGGCTATGGCTACACCTTC. It encodes CAWSPPTGGYGYTF. This rearrangement joins TRBV30 to TRBJ1-2, with 9 bases lining up with TRBD1. The CDR3 sequence is 14 residues long. Trimming cost V 2 bases and J 4 bases; bases outside gene matches: 5. Germline lookup yields CDR1 GTSNPN and CDR2 SVGIG (reference sequence).

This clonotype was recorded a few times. CDR3 sequence reads: CASSQVFGADDYGYTF. The CDR3 DNA reads TGCGCCAGCAGCCAAGTTTTCGGGGCCGATGACTATGGCTACACCTTC. The genes are TRBV4-1 and TRBJ1-2; TRBD1 is a possible D gene (5 bases). V was clipped by 1 base and J by 3 bases, with 15 bases between them. CDR1 is MGHRA and CDR2 is YSYEKL in the germline V gene. The CDR3 loop spans 16 amino acids.

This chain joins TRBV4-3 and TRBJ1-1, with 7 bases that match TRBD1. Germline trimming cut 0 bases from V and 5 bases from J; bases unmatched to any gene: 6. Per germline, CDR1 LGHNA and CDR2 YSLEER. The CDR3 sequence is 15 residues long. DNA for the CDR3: TGCGCCAGCAGCCAAGAAACAGGGGTCAGGACTGAAGCTTTCTTT. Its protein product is CASSQETGVRTEAFF.

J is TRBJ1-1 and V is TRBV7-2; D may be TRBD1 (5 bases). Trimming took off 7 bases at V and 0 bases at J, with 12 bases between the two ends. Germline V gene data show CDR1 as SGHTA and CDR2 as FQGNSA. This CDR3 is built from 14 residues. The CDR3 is CASTHPGLNTEAFF. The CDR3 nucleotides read TGTGCCAGCACCCATCCGGGGCTGAACACTGAAGCTTTCTTT.

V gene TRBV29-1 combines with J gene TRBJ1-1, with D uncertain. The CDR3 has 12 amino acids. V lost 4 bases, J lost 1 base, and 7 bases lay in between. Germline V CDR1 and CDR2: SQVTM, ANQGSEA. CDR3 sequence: CSVVPGNTEAFF. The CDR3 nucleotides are TGCAGCGTTGTACCAGGGAACACTGAAGCTTTCTTT.

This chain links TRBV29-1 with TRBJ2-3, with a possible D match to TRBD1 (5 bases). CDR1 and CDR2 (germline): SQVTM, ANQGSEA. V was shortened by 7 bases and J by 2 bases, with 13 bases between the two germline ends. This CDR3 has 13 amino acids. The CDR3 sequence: CSGLTGATDTQYF. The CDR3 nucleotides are TGCAGCGGACTGACTGGGGCCACAGATACGCAGTATTTT.

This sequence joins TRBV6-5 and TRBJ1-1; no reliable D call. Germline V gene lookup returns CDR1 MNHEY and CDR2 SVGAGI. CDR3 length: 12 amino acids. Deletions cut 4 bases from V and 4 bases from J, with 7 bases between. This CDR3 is CASSSMATEAFF. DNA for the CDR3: TGTGCCAGCAGTTCCATGGCCACTGAAGCTTTCTTT.

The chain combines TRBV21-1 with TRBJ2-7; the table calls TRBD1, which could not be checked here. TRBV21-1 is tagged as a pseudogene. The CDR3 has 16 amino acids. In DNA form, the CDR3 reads TGTGCCAGCAGCAAAGACGGTGACAGGGGGCATGGGGAGCAGTACTTC. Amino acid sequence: CASSKDGDRGHGEQYF.

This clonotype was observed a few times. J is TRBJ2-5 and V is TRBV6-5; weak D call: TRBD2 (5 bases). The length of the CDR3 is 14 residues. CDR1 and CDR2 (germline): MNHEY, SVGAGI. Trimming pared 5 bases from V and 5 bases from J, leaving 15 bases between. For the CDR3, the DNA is TGTGCCAGCAGTGGAAAGAAGAGAGGGGAGACCCAGTACTTC. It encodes CASSGKKRGETQYF.

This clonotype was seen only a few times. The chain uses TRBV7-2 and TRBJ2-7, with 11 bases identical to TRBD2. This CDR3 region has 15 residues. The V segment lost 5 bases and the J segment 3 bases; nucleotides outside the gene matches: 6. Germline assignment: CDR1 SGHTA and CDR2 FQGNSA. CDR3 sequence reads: CASSERGLAVYEQYF. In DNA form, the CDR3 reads TGTGCCAGCAGCGAAAGGGGACTAGCGGTCTACGAGCAGTACTTC. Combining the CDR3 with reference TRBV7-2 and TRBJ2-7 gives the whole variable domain GAGVSQSPSNKVTEKGKDVELRCDPISGHTALYWYRQSLGQGLEFLIYFQGNSAPDKSGLPSDRFSAERTGGSVSTLTIQRTQQEDSAVYLCASSERGLAVYEQYFGPGTRLTVT.

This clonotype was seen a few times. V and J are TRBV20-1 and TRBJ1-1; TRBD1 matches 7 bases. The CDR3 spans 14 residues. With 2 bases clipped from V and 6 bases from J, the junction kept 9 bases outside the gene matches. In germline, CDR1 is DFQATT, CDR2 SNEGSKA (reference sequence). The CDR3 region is CSARKEGAGAEAFF. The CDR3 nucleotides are TGCAGTGCTAGAAAGGAGGGGGCAGGGGCTGAAGCTTTCTTT.

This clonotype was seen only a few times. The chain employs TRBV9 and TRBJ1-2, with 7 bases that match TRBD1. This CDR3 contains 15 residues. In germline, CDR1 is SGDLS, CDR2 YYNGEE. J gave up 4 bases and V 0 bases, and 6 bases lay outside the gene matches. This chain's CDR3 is CASSVGGTAIYGYTF. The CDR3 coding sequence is TGTGCCAGCAGCGTAGGGGGGACAGCGATCTATGGCTACACCTTC.

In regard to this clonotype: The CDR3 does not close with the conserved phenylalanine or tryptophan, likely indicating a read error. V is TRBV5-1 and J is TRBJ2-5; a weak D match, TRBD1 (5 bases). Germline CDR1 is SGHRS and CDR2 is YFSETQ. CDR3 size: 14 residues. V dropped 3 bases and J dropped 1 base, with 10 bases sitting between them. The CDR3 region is CASSSTTAQETQYY. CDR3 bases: TGCGCCAGCAGCTCAACGACAGCCCAAGAGACCCAGTACTAC.

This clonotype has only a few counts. The CDR3 region has the DNA TGTGCTAGTGGTTTGCTTTCAGGTTCCAATGAGCAGTTCTTC. This codes for CASGLLSGSNEQFF. J is TRBJ2-1 and V is TRBV12-5; no firm D call. This CDR3 is 14 amino acids long. V lost 2 bases, J lost 6 bases, and 11 bases lay in between. Germline CDR1 LGHNT, CDR2 FRNRAP.

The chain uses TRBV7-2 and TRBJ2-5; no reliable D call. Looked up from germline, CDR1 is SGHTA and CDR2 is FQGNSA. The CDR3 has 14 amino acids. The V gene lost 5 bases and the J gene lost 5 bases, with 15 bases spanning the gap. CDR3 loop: CASSPAGIEETQYF. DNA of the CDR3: TGTGCCAGCAGCCCAGCAGGAATTGAGGAGACCCAGTACTTC. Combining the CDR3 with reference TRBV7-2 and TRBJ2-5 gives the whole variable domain GAGVSQSPSNKVTEKGKDVELRCDPISGHTALYWYRQSLGQGLEFLIYFQGNSAPDKSGLPSDRFSAERTGGSVSTLTIQRTQQEDSAVYLCASSPAGIEETQYFGPGTRLLVL.

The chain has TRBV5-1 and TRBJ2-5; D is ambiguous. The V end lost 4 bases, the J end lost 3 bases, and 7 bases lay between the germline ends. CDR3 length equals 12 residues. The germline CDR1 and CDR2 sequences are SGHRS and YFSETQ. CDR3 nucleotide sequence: TGCGCCAGCAGCGCCGTAAAAGAGACCCAGTACTTC. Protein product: CASSAVKETQYF. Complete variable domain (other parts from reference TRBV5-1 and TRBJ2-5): KAGVTQTPRYLIKTRGQQVTLSCSPISGHRSVSWYQQTPGQGLQFLFEYFSETQRNKGNFPGRFSGRQFSNSRSEMNVSTLELGDSALYLCASSAVKETQYFGPGTRLLVL.

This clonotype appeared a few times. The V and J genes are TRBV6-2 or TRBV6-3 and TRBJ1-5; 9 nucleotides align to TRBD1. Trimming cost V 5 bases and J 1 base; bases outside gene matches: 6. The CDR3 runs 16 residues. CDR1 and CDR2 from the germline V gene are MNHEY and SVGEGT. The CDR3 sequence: CASSPGTGTSNQPQHF. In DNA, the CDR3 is TGTGCCAGCAGTCCCGGGACAGGGACCAGCAATCAGCCCCAGCATTTT.